Shown below are 7 T cell receptor beta chains from a single sample sequenced in a study of blood T cell repertoires in COVID-19. TCRdb's copy holds only in-frame clones and misses some; the assay was immunoSEQ multiplex PCR. The data contain approximately 150,000 clones, approximately 86% of them singletons. Sequenced sample: PBMCs or T cells enriched from blood (not recorded which). These receptors all stem from a woman between 40 and 50 years old who had been exposed to COVID-19.

The chain uses TRBV19 and TRBJ1-4, with a possible D match to TRBD1 (5 bases). There are 15 residues in the CDR3. The V gene lost 5 bases and the J gene lost 4 bases, with 14 bases spanning the gap. Looked up from germline, CDR1 is LNHDA and CDR2 is SQIVND (reference sequence). CDR3 sequence reads: CASSVNPQGNEKLFF. Here the CDR3 DNA reads TGTGCCAGTAGTGTAAACCCCCAGGGTAATGAAAAACTGTTTTTT. Based on the CDR3 plus reference TRBV19 and TRBJ1-4, the full variable domain is DGGITQSPKYLFRKEGQNVTLSCEQNLNHDAMYWYRQDPGQGLRLIYYSQIVNDFQKGDIAEGYSVSREKKESFPLTVTSAQKNPTAFYLCASSVNPQGNEKLFFGSGTQLSVL.

The V and J genes are TRBV24-1 and TRBJ2-1; 9 nucleotides match TRBD1. CDR1 and CDR2 (germline): KGHDR, SFDVKD. V lost 9 bases, J lost 5 bases, and 7 bases stayed unmatched. The CDR3 runs to 14 residues. CDR3 in DNA: TGTGCCACCTCAAACAGGGGGCCTAACAATGAGCAGTTCTTC. Translation: CATSNRGPNNEQFF.

V usage is TRBV11-2 and J usage is TRBJ2-2; 7 positions match TRBD2. V gave up 2 bases and J gave up 1 base; unmatched junction bases: 1. Germline V lookup: CDR1 SGHAT, CDR2 FQNNGV. CDR3 length equals 15 residues. In nucleotides, the CDR3 is TGTGCCAGCAGCTTAAGGGAGGGGAACACCGGGGAGCTGTTTTTT. This sequence encodes CASSLREGNTGELFF.

The CDR3 is CASSHSARGGAGTGELFF. In DNA form, the CDR3 reads TGTGCCAGCAGCCACAGCGCCCGGGGGGGCGCGGGAACCGGGGAGCTGTTTTTT. The rearrangement links TRBV3-1 (or the pseudogene TRBV3-2) to TRBJ2-2; 8 nucleotides agree with TRBD2. The germline gives CDR1 LGHDT, CDR2 YNNKEL (reference sequence). Trimming removed 3 bases from V and 5 bases from J; junction bases left unmatched: 14. This CDR3 has 18 amino acids.

The rearrangement uses TRBV19 and TRBJ1-4; a weak D match, TRBD1 (6 bases). The CDR3 contains 15 residues. Germline values: CDR1 LNHDA, CDR2 SQIVND (reference sequence). Deletions cut 5 bases from V and 0 bases from J, with 10 bases between. CDR3 DNA sequence: TGTGCCAGTAGTCTACGACAGGCAACTAATGAAAAACTGTTTTTT. It is translated as CASSLRQATNEKLFF.

This clone was picked up a small number of times. The chain links TRBV12-2 to TRBJ1-1; TRBD1 is the table's D call, not checked against the DNA. TRBV12-2 is a pseudogene. The CDR3 runs 19 residues. Here the CDR3 DNA reads TGTGCAAGTCGCTCGGCAGCATGGGAACGAATAAGGGGGCGCACTGAAGCTTTCTTT. Amino acids: CASRSAAWERIRGRTEAFF.

The rearrangement links TRBV28 to TRBJ1-2; D gene uncertain. This CDR3 contains 11 residues. CDR1 MDHEN and CDR2 SYDVKM come from the germline V gene. V dropped 6 bases and J dropped 10 bases, with 12 bases sitting between them. The CDR3 loop is CASSHPEYYTF. CDR3 nucleotides: TGTGCCAGCAGCCACCCGGAGTACTACACCTTC.